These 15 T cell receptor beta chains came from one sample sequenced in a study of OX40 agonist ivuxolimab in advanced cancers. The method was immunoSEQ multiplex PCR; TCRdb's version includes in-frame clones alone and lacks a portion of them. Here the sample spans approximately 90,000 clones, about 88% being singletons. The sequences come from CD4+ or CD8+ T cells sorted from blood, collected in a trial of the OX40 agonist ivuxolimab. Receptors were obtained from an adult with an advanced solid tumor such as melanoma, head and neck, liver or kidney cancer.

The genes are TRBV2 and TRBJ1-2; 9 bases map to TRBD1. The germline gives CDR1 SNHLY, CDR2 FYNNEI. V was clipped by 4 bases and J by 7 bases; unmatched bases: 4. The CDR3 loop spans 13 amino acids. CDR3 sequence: CASSAGTGLGYTF. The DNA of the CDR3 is TGTGCCAGCAGTGCCGGGACAGGGCTTGGCTACACCTTC.

CDR3 protein: CASSLTGLASNTGELFF. The CDR3 bases are TGTGCCAGCAGCTTAACGGGGCTAGCCTCGAACACCGGGGAGCTGTTTTTT. The chain links TRBV7-8 to TRBJ2-2, with D perhaps matching TRBD1 or TRBD2 (5 bases each). Germline assignment: CDR1 SGHVS and CDR2 FQNEAQ. V lost 2 bases and J 0 bases, leaving 13 bases between the germline ends. The CDR3 runs 17 residues.

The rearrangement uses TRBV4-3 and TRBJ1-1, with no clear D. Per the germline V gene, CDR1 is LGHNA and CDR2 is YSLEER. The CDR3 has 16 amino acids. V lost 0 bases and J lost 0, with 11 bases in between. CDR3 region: CASSQDFELMNTEAFF. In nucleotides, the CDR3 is TGCGCCAGCAGCCAAGATTTCGAACTCATGAACACTGAAGCTTTCTTT.

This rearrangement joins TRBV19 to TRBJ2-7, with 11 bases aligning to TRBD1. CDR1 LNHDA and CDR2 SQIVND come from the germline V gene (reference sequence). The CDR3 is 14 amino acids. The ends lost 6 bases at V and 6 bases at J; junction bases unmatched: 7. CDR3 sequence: CASRDRDRGGEQYF. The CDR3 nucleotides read TGTGCCAGTAGAGACCGGGACAGGGGGGGCGAGCAGTACTTC.

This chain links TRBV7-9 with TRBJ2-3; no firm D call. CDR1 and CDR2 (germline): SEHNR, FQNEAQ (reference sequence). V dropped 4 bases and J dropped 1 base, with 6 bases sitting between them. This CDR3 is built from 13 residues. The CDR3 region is CASSSGRTDTQYF. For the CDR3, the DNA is TGTGCCAGCAGCTCCGGACGCACAGATACGCAGTATTTT.

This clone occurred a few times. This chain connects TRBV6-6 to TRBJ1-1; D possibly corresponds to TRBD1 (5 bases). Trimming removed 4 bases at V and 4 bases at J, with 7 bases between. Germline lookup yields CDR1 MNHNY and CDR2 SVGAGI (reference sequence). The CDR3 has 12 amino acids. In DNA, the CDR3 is TGTGCCAGCAGTTCCCAGGGCACTGAAGCTTTCTTT. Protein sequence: CASSSQGTEAFF.

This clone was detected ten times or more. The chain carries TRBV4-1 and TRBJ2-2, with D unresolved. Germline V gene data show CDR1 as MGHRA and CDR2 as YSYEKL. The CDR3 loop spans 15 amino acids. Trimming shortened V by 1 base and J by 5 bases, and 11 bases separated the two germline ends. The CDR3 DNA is TGCGCCAGCAGCCAAGGTTTGCGTGGGACCGGGGAGCTGTTTTTT. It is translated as CASSQGLRGTGELFF.

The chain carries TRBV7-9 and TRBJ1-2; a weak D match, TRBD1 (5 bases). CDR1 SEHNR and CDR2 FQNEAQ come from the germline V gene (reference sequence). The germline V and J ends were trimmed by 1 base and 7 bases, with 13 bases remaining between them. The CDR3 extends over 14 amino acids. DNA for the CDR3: TGTGCCAGCAGCTTAGAGCGGGGGGGAAGTGGCTACACCTTC. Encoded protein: CASSLERGGSGYTF.

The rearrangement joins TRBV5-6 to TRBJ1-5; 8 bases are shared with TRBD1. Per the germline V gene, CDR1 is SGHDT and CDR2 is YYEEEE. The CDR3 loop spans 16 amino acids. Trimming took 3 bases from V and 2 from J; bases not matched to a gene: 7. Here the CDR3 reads CASSSGTGEGNQPQHF. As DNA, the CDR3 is TGTGCCAGCAGCTCCGGGACAGGCGAGGGCAATCAGCCCCAGCATTTT.

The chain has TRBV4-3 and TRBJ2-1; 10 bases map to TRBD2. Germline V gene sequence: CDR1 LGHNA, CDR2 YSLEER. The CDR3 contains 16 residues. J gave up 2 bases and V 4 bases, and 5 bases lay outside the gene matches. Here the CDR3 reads CASSLRSGGPYNEQFF. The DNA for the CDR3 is TGCGCCAGCAGCCTGCGTAGCGGGGGGCCCTACAATGAGCAGTTCTTC.

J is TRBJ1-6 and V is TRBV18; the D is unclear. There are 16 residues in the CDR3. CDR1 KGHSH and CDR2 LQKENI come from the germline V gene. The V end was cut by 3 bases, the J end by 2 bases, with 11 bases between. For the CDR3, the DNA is TGTGCCAGCTCACCTGTCTCAGGTGCCTATAATTCACCCCTCCACTTT. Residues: CASSPVSGAYNSPLHF.

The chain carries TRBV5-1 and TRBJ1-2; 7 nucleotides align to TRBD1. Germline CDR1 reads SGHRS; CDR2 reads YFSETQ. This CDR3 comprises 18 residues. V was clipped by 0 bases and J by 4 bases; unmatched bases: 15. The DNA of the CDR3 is TGCGCCAGCAGCTTGGGGGTGACAGGGATCCGATTAGGCTATGGCTACACCTTC. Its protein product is CASSLGVTGIRLGYGYTF.

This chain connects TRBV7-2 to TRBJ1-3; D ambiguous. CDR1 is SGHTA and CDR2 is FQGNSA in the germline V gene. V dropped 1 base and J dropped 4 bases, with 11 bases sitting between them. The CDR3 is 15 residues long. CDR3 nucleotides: TGTGCCAGCAGCTTAGAGAAGGGCAGGGGAAACACCATATATTTT. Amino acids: CASSLEKGRGNTIYF.

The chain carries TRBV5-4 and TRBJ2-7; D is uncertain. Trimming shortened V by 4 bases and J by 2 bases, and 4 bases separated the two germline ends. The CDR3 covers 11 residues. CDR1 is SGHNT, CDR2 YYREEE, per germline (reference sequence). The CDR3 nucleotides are TGTGCCAGCAGCCTGGCCTACGAGCAGTACTTC. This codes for CASSLAYEQYF.

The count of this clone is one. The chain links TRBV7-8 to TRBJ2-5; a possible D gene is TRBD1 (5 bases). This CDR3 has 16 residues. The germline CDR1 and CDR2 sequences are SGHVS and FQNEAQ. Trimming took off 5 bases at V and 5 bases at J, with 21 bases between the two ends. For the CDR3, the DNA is TGTGCCAGCAGCCTCGGCTCGGGCAGGGTATACGAGACCCAGTACTTC. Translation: CASSLGSGRVYETQYF.